This TCR beta chain stems from a study of shared clonotypes between healthy human individuals. Study-wide context: The plates for each donor numbered three CD4 naive, three CD4 memory, two CD8 naive and one CD8 memory.

Germline V gene sequence: CDR1 SQVTM, CDR2 ANQGSEA. Trimming cost V 2 bases and J 0 bases, with 11 bases left between them. There are 15 residues in the CDR3. Regarding the study as a whole: Several donors showed sharing of about 4.6% of naive CD4 clonotypes.

Genomic DNA of every subset was divided equally among multiple immunoSEQ plates. Libraries were prepared by immunoSEQ multiplex PCR; TCRdb keeps only in-frame clonotypes and omits some of them. The table has around 1.1 million clones, 70% to 80% seen once; the top ten hold about 0.89%. Points on this clone: The antigen remains unidentified.

The rearrangement joins TRBV29-1 to TRBJ2-1; D unclear. The source is a man in his late teens or twenties in good health. Some clones in this sample may be carry-over from other donors' samples. The sequenced sample consisted of memory CD4+ T cells from PBMCs. Subset of the sample: CD45RA-negative fraction. The DNA for the CDR3 is TGCAGCGTTGAACTGGGGTACAGCTCCTACAATGAGCAGTTCTTC. Translated, it gives CSVELGYSSYNEQFF.